The rows below give T cell receptor beta chains drawn from one sample of a study of blood T cell repertoires in COVID-19. Produced via immunoSEQ multiplex PCR; TCRdb's table is partial and in-frame only. The sample has more than 150,000 clones; approximately 85% are singletons. The sequencing sample was made of peripheral blood. All receptors come from an elderly woman with acute or convalescent COVID-19. Both conserved end residues are part of each CDR3. D genes are given only for firm matches. The size field is filled for only some rows; it gives once, few, many or a size class.

once | TRBD1 | TRBJ2-7 | TRBV7-2 | TGTGCCAGCAGCTTAGCGCAGGGACAGGGCTACGAGCAGTACTTC | CASSLAQGQGYEQYF
- | TRBD1 | TRBJ1-2 | TRBV29-1 | TGCAGCGTAGGGGGCCCAGGCTACACCTTC | CSVGGPGYTF
- | - | TRBJ2-3 | TRBV19 | TGTGCCAGCCCCCCCCCGGGGACTCGCACAGATACGCAGTATTTT | CASPPPGTRTDTQYF
- | - | TRBJ2-5 | TRBV5-6 | TGTGCCAGCCATAATAATGATTTCGGGGAGGTGGAGACCCAGTACTTC | CASHNNDFGEVETQYF
few | - | TRBJ2-5 | TRBV7-3 | TGTGCCAGCAGCTTAAACACAAGGGGAAACCAAGAGACCCAGTACTTC | CASSLNTRGNQETQYF
- | - | TRBJ1-5 | TRBV6-6 | TGTGCCAGCAATCCGTCCGGCGGGATCAATCAGCCCCAGCATTTT | CASNPSGGINQPQHF
- | TRBD1 | TRBJ1-6 | TRBV24-1 | TGTGCCACCCCACAGGGGGGGAATTCACCCCTCCACTTT | CATPQGGNSPLHF
- | TRBD1 | TRBJ1-3 | TRBV6-5 | TGTGCCAGCAGTACCAGGGGGCTCGGAGGAAACACCATATATTTT | CASSTRGLGGNTIYF
- | TRBD1 | TRBJ2-2 | TRBV7-9 | TGTGCCAGCGTAAGACAGGGGGTCGTTACCGGGGAGCTGTTTTTT | CASVRQGVVTGELFF
few | TRBD1 | TRBJ1-3 | TRBV18 | TGTGCCAGCTCAGCGACAGGGGCTGGAAACACCATATATTTT | CASSATGAGNTIYF
- | TRBD1 | TRBJ2-2 | TRBV3-1/TRBV3-2 | TGTGCCAGCAGCCTAGTCCGGGACAGGGCCACCGGGGAGCTGTTTTTT | CASSLVRDRATGELFF
- | TRBD2 | TRBJ2-5 | TRBV5-6 | TGTGCCAGCAGCTCTCTGACTAGCGGGGGATGGGAGACCCAGTACTTC | CASSSLTSGGWETQYF
- | TRBD2 | TRBJ2-3 | TRBV7-2 | TGTGCCAGCAGCTACGGGACTAGCGTGAGCACAGATACGCAGTATTTT | CASSYGTSVSTDTQYF
- | TRBD1 | TRBJ2-3 | TRBV7-6 | TGTGCCAGCAGCTTAAACCGACAGGGGATAGGGACGCAGTATTTT | CASSLNRQGIGTQYF
- | TRBD1 | TRBJ1-2 | TRBV6-5 | TGTGCCAGCAGCGGGGGGACAGGGTATGGCTACACCTTC | CASSGGTGYGYTF
once | TRBD1 | TRBJ2-7 | TRBV4-1 | TGCGCCAGCAGCCCAAGACAGGGGGCGCTGGCCGAGCAGTACTTC | CASSPRQGALAEQYF